This T cell receptor beta chain came from a study of beta chain features in type 1 diabetes. Points from the study as a whole: Fewer insertions but more deletions were seen at VDJ junctions in type 1 diabetes patients. The question of HLA type influencing TCRB rearrangement was one that remained unresolved here. Moderately but significantly shorter TCRB CDR3s were found in Type 1 diabetes patients in all four CD4+ subsets.

Sequenced material consisted of expressed TCRB transcripts (all of the isolated RNA was reverse transcribed). Sequencing of naive, central memory and regulatory T cell samples gave an average of approximately 3.3 million reads. Produced via immunoSEQ multiplex PCR; TCRdb's table is partial and in-frame only. The repertoire consists of about 650,000 clones, with around 12% occurring once and the leading ten covering over 0.1%. CD45RO/CCR7/CD25/CD127/CD95/CD27 sorting isolated CD4+ naive, central memory, regulatory and stem cell-like memory cells. Concerning this clone: The antigen is not known.

Germline loops: CDR1 SGHTA, CDR2 FQGNSA. The CDR3 extends over 15 amino acids. V lost 4 bases to trimming and J lost 0 bases, with 10 bases between them. The sample consisted of naive CD4+ T cells from blood. This sequence joins TRBV7-2 and TRBJ2-1, with D unclear. The TCR sequence derives from a man aged 30 to 39 with type 1 diabetes. As DNA, the CDR3 is TGTGCCAGCAGCTCGGCGGTAAGCTCCTACAATGAGCAGTTCTTC. Amino acids: CASSSAVSSYNEQFF.